This T cell receptor (beta chain) was captured by sequencing in a study of radiotherapy plus CTLA-4 blockade in lung cancer. Looking at the study overall: In around 17% of patients, objective responses were seen; 31% had disease control.

Per the germline V gene, CDR1 is LNHNV and CDR2 is YYDKDF (reference sequence). The CDR3 is made up of 18 amino acids. Between the trimmed V and J ends, which lost 1 base and 2 bases, there was a span of 21 bases. Sequencing was performed with immunoSEQ multiplex PCR; in TCRdb, only in-frame clones are kept and a portion is missing. The profile covers 50,000 to 65,000 clones, with 77% appearing a single time and almost 4% taken by the ten largest. The clonotype was recovered from a human donor with non-small cell lung cancer who had a partial response to radiotherapy plus ipilimumab. V gene TRBV15 combines with J gene TRBJ2-7, with D tentatively TRBD2 (5 bases). Sequences were derived from peripheral blood, sampled from a patient treated with radiotherapy plus ipilimumab. The CDR3, as DNA: TGTGCCACCAGCAGAGGTTCTAGCTTGCCACGTACCACCTACGAGCAGTACTTC. This translates into CATSRGSSLPRTTYEQYF.